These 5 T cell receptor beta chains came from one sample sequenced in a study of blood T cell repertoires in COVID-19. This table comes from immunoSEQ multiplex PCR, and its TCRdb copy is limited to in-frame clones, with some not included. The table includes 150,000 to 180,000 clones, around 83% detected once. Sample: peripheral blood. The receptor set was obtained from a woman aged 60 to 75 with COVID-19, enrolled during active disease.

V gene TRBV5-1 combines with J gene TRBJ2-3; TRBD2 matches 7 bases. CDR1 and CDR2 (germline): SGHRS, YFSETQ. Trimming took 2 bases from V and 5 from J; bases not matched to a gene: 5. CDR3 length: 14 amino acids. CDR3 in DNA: TGCGCCAGCAGCTTTGGCGGGGGAGTAGATACGCAGTATTTT. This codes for CASSFGGGVDTQYF.

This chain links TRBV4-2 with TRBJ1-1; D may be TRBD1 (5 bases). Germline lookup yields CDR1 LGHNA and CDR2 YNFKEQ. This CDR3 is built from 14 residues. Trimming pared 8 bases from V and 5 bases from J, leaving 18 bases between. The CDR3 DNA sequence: TGTGCCAGCCTACCGGGGCCCGGGAGGACTGAAGCTTTCTTT. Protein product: CASLPGPGRTEAFF.

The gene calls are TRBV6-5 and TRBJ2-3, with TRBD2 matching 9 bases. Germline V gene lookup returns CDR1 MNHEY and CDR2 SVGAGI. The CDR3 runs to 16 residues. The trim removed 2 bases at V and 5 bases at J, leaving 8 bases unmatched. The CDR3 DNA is TGTGCCAGCAGTTACGCGCTAGCGGGGATGAGAGATACGCAGTATTTT. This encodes CASSYALAGMRDTQYF.

The CDR3 loop is CASSYGQTGEQYF. For the CDR3, the DNA is TGTGCCAGCAGTTACGGACAGACGGGGGAGCAGTACTTC. The rearrangement joins TRBV6-5 to TRBJ2-7; tentatively, D is TRBD1 (6 bases). Trimming stripped 2 bases from V and 7 bases from J, with 12 bases between. The CDR3 is 13 amino acids. Germline CDR1 reads MNHEY; CDR2 reads SVGAGI.

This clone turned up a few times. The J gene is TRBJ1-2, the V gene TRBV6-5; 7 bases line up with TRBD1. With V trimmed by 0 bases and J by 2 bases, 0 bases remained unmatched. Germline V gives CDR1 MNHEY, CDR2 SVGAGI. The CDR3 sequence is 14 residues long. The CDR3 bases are TGTGCCAGCAGTTACTCACAGGGGAACTATGGCTACACCTTC. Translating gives CASSYSQGNYGYTF.